Listed below are T cell receptor beta chains from one sample, sequenced in a study of T cell responses to AZD1222 COVID-19 vaccine. Assay: immunoSEQ multiplex PCR; the TCRdb copy retains only in-frame clones and omits some. The repertoire holds around 110,000 clones, 80% to 90% seen once, with over 8.5% in the top ten. The sequences come from peripheral blood, collected on day 0 of AZD1222 vaccination. The receptor source for this set is an adult in good health. CDR3s include the opening cysteine and the closing phenylalanine or tryptophan. Each record gives: J gene, V gene, CDR3 protein.

j_gene: TRBJ1-1
v_gene: TRBV12-3/TRBV12-4
CDR3aa: CASRRWNAEAFF

j_gene: TRBJ1-1
v_gene: TRBV5-1
CDR3aa: CASSHGEDTEAFF

j_gene: TRBJ2-7
v_gene: TRBV13
CDR3aa: CASSTGTASYEQYF

j_gene: TRBJ2-2
v_gene: TRBV2
CDR3aa: CASSAFGQGANTGELFF

j_gene: TRBJ2-7
v_gene: TRBV9
CDR3aa: CASSVGGQGAAYEQYF

j_gene: TRBJ2-2
v_gene: TRBV11-2
CDR3aa: CASSPQGPTGELFF

j_gene: TRBJ1-2
v_gene: TRBV7-3
CDR3aa: CASSLIQGYGYTF

j_gene: TRBJ1-1
v_gene: TRBV10-3
CDR3aa: CAISKTGEGTEAFF

j_gene: TRBJ1-1
v_gene: TRBV5-8
CDR3aa: CASSRRQGVAFF

j_gene: TRBJ1-2
v_gene: TRBV6-5
CDR3aa: CASSYMRGQLHGYTF

j_gene: TRBJ2-1
v_gene: TRBV3-1/TRBV3-2
CDR3aa: CASSLTGSPGSYNEQFF

j_gene: TRBJ1-6
v_gene: TRBV10-3
CDR3aa: CAIGPGQNNSPLHF

j_gene: TRBJ2-3
v_gene: TRBV5-5
CDR3aa: CASSLPRVDSTDTQYF

j_gene: TRBJ2-1
v_gene: TRBV21-1
CDR3aa: CASLPGTERYNEQFF

j_gene: TRBJ1-4
v_gene: TRBV19
CDR3aa: CASSMGQGGEKLFF

j_gene: TRBJ1-2
v_gene: TRBV5-4
CDR3aa: CASTMGGGTAYGYTF

j_gene: TRBJ2-5
v_gene: TRBV5-1
CDR3aa: CASSYGGGQETQYF

j_gene: TRBJ2-1
v_gene: TRBV19
CDR3aa: CASSMGDNEQFF

j_gene: TRBJ2-7
v_gene: TRBV7-2
CDR3aa: CASSSGLAGEYEQYF

j_gene: TRBJ1-2
v_gene: TRBV25-1
CDR3aa: CASSELGDGYGYTF

j_gene: TRBJ2-3
v_gene: TRBV19
CDR3aa: CASRRAGAAPDTQYF

j_gene: TRBJ1-6
v_gene: TRBV3-1/TRBV3-2
CDR3aa: CASSQAASNSPLHF

j_gene: TRBJ2-1
v_gene: TRBV3-1/TRBV3-2
CDR3aa: CASSPTGTGSFNEQFF

j_gene: TRBJ1-1
v_gene: TRBV6-5
CDR3aa: CASSYSRAAMNTEAFF

j_gene: TRBJ2-1
v_gene: TRBV7-3
CDR3aa: CASSSPRGGVSSYNEQFF

j_gene: TRBJ1-1
v_gene: TRBV7-2
CDR3aa: CASSFKVNTEAFF

j_gene: TRBJ1-1
v_gene: TRBV5-6
CDR3aa: CASRSTVNTEAFF

j_gene: TRBJ1-1
v_gene: TRBV29-1
CDR3aa: CSVDRGNTEAFF

j_gene: TRBJ2-3
v_gene: TRBV9
CDR3aa: CASSATGTSTDTQYF

j_gene: TRBJ1-5
v_gene: TRBV27
CDR3aa: CASSLDRGGNQPQHF

j_gene: TRBJ2-7
v_gene: TRBV7-3
CDR3aa: CASSSQTGFYEQYF

j_gene: TRBJ1-2
v_gene: TRBV2
CDR3aa: CASSETGGRGLIYGYTF

j_gene: TRBJ1-5
v_gene: TRBV6-2/TRBV6-3
CDR3aa: CASSLLQGALQPQHF

j_gene: TRBJ2-1
v_gene: TRBV21-1
CDR3aa: CASKAGASYNEQFF

j_gene: TRBJ2-3
v_gene: TRBV2
CDR3aa: CASSGATVTDTQYF

j_gene: TRBJ2-1
v_gene: TRBV27
CDR3aa: CASSLSGDNEQFF

j_gene: TRBJ1-5
v_gene: TRBV20-1
CDR3aa: CSASVQGNSNQPQHF

j_gene: TRBJ1-3
v_gene: TRBV5-1
CDR3aa: CASSFAPAEGGFGNTIYF

j_gene: TRBJ2-1
v_gene: TRBV7-9
CDR3aa: CASSLAGTANEQFF

j_gene: TRBJ1-5
v_gene: TRBV6-2/TRBV6-3
CDR3aa: CASSYGTNQPQHF

j_gene: TRBJ2-5
v_gene: TRBV5-1
CDR3aa: CASSWGQPQETQYF

j_gene: TRBJ2-1
v_gene: TRBV3-1/TRBV3-2
CDR3aa: CASSQDLVSANEQFF

j_gene: TRBJ2-6
v_gene: TRBV24-1
CDR3aa: CATTPRVTGANVLTF

j_gene: TRBJ2-3
v_gene: TRBV2
CDR3aa: CASLAGTTPSTDTQYF

j_gene: TRBJ2-1
v_gene: TRBV5-4
CDR3aa: CASSLDSSSYNEQFF

j_gene: TRBJ1-5
v_gene: TRBV24-1
CDR3aa: CATSERGETGFQPQHF

j_gene: TRBJ2-2
v_gene: TRBV7-3
CDR3aa: CASSSTAVSNTGELFF

j_gene: TRBJ2-2
v_gene: TRBV5-1
CDR3aa: CASSGTSGTTGELFF

j_gene: TRBJ1-6
v_gene: TRBV5-6
CDR3aa: CASSSYNSPLHF